Detailed here is one TCR beta chain. The antigen is undetermined. This sample is drawn from a study of T cells after yellow fever vaccination. Findings of the study overall: When the response was secondary, it was weaker but reached its peak faster, day 5 versus 15. Post-booster samples contained most primary-vaccination clones (more than 95% CD4, approximately 88% CD8). Across the CD4 and CD8 compartments, a small share of clonotypes was present in both.

A process of 5'RACE template switching, which added a universal primer site and UMIs, was used to make TCR cDNA. A single record per CDR3 protein comes from TCRdb applying MiXCR to the 5' RACE reads. The table lists some 350,000 distinct CDR3 sequences, 9.5% to 13% of them singletons, with roughly 18% in the top ten. CDR1 and CDR2 (germline): LGHNA, YSLEER. The length of the CDR3 is 17 residues. V lost 0 bases, J lost 4 bases, and 16 bases lay in between. The sequence derives from a man in his late teens or twenties who received the YFV17D yellow fever vaccine. The sequencing here drew on PBMCs, taken on the day of the first yellow fever vaccination. This chain uses TRBV4-3 with TRBJ2-1; perhaps TRBD1 as D (6 bases). CDR3 bases: TGCGCCAGCAGCCAAGATTTGGGGACACCCCTTTACAATGAGCAGTTCTTC. Translating it yields CASSQDLGTPLYNEQFF.